This T cell receptor beta chain was recorded in a study of T cells in localized non-small cell lung cancer. Broader study findings: One tumor region alone was sequenced, and heterogeneity therefore remains possible. The study linked higher blood T cell density to longer overall survival. Uninvolved adjacent lung, not tumor, had the highest T cell clonality.

Repertoires were generated with immunoSEQ multiplex PCR, while TCRdb's copy carries only in-frame clones and drops some. In the table there are 43,000 or so clones, around nine tenths of which are singletons. The CDR3 length is 18 residues. V lost 0 bases to trimming and J lost 0 bases; unmatched junction nucleotides: 10. Looked up from germline, CDR1 is SGHRS and CDR2 is YFSETQ. In regard to this clone: The antigen is undetermined.

The TCR was taken from a woman aged 40-69 years with stage II lung adenocarcinoma. The specimen comprised PBMCs, sampled before any cancer treatment. The chain combines TRBV5-1 with TRBJ1-1; 8 bases align to TRBD1. CDR3 loop: CASSLVFQGAEMNTEAFF. CDR3 in DNA: TGCGCCAGCAGCTTGGTATTTCAGGGGGCAGAGATGAACACTGAAGCTTTCTTT.